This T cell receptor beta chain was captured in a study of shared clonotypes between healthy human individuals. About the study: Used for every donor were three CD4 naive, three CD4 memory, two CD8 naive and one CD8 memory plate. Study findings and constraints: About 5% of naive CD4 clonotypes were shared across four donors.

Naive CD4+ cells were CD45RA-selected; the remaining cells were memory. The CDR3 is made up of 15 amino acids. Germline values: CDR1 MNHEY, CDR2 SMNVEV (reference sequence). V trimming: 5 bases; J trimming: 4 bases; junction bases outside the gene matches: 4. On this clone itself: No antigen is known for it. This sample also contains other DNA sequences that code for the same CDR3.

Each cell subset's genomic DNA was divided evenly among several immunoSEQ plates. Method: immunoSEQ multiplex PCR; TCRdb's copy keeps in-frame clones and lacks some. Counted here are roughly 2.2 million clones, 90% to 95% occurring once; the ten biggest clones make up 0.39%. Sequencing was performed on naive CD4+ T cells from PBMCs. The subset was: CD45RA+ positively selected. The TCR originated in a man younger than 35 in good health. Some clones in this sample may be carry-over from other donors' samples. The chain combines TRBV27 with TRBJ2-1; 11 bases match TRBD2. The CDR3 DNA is TGTGCCAGCAGTCTGACTAGCGGGATTTACAATGAGCAGTTCTTC. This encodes CASSLTSGIYNEQFF.